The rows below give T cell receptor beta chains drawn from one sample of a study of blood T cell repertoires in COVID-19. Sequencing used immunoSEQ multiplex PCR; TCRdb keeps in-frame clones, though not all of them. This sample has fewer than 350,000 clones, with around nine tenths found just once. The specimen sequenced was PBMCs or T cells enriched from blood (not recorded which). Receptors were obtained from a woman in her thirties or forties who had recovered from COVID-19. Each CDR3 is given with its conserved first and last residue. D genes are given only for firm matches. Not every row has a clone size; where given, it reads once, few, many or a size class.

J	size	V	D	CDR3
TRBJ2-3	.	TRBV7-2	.	CASSLAFKDTQYF
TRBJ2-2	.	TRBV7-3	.	CASSFGGNTGELFF
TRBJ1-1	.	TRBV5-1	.	CASRQTRNTEAFF
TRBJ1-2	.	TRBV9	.	CASSGYTGYTF
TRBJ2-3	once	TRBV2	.	CASSGEAGDTQYF
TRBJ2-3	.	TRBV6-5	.	CASENRADTQYF
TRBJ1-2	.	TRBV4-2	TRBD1	CASSQVRTGRGYTF
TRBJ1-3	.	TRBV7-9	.	CASRTDRTSGNTIYF
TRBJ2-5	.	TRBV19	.	CASSMAGGQETQYF
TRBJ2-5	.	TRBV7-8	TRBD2	CASSPAGGLAETQYF
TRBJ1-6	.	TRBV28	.	CASSFNGRGVSPLHF
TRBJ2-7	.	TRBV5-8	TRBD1	CASSWGQGLTLYEQYF
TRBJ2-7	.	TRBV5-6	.	CASSHLLVNTELYEQYF
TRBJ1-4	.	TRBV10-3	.	CAISENRVGEKLFF
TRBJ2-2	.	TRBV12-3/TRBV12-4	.	CASSFSGTGELFF
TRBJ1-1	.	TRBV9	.	CASSVAGQGGTEAFF
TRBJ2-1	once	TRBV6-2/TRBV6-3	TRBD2	CASSLRVAGANEQFF
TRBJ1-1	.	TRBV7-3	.	CASSLGQNTEAFF
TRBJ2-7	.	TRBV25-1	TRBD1	CASSESRQGITSYEQYF
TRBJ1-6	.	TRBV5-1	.	CASSLKSDSPLHF
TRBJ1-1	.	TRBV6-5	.	CASSETWGGTEAFF
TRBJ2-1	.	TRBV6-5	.	CASSAERVGEQFF
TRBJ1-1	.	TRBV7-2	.	CASSLGGTLTNTEAFF
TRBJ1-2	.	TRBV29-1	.	CSGNFGNYGYTF
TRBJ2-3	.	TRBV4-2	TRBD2	CASSPGTSGRDTDTQYF
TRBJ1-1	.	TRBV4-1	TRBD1	CASSLPYNRGSTEAFF
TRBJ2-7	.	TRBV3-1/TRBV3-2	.	CASSHPGVTYEQYF
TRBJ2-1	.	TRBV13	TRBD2	CASSRSGGPYNEQFF
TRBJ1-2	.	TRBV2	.	CASSEVGPLYGYTF
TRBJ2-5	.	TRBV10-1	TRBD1	CASRPGQGAGETQYF
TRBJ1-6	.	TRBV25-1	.	CASSRGGAAYNSPLHF
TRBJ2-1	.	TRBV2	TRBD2	CASRPSSGRSSYNEQFF
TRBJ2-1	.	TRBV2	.	CASSGVSSYNEQFF
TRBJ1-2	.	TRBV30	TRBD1	CASGTDVKLNYGYTF
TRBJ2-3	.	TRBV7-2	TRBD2	CASSFPRSGSWGSTDTQYF
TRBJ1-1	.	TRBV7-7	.	CASSSRGAGSHTEAFF
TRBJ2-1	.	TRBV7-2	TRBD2	CASSAGLAGGRGSNEQFF
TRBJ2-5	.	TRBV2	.	CASSDLSIQETQYF
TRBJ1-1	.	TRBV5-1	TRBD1	CASSSGGTGTEAFF
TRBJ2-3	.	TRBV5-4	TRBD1	CASSFLTGIQTDTQYF
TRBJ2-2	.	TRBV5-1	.	CASSLSPGARELFF
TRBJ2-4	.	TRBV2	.	CASRLTGSWDIQYF
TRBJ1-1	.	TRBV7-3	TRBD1	CASSLNAIPGQGTEAFF
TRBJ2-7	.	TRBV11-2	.	CASSLDRGWGSNEQYF
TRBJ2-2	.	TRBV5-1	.	CASSLGPDSNTGELFF
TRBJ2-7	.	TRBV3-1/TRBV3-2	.	CASSPRGGGDEQYF
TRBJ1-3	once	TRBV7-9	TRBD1	CASSHPGQGNTIYF
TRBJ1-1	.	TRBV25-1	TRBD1	CASMDRGRNTEAFF
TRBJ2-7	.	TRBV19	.	CASSIRGASGSYEQYF
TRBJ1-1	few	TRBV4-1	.	CASRNRSTNTEAFF
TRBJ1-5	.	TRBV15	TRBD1	CATSTPTGTGGFRSNQPQHF
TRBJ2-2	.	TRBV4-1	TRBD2	CASSPNLAGGTGELFF